This passage covers 23 T cell receptor beta chains from one sample sequenced in a study of beta chain features in type 1 diabetes. The entirety of the isolated RNA underwent reverse transcription, so expressed TCRB transcripts were sequenced. Produced via immunoSEQ multiplex PCR; TCRdb's table is partial and in-frame only. The table shows 150,000 to 200,000 clones, with about 9.1% occurring only once. Sample: central memory CD4+ T cells from blood. The receptors were sampled from a woman between 18 and 29 years old in good health.

This clone was seen a few times. This sequence joins TRBV7-9 and TRBJ2-3; 7 positions match TRBD2. The length of the CDR3 is 15 residues. The germline V gene encodes CDR1 SEHNR and CDR2 FQNEAQ (reference sequence). Losses at the gene ends were 5 bases for V and 2 bases for J; bases not matched to a gene: 7. In nucleotides, the CDR3 is TGTGCCAGCAGCGCATTGGGGGGGACCACAGATACGCAGTATTTT. It specifies CASSALGGTTDTQYF.

This chain joins TRBV7-8 and TRBJ1-2; maybe TRBD1 (6 bases). Germline CDR1 SGHVS, CDR2 FQNEAQ. The V gene lost 2 bases and the J gene lost 4 bases, with 8 bases spanning the gap. The CDR3 runs to 13 residues. The CDR3 bases are TGTGCCAGCAGCTTAACGGACAGCTATGGCTACACCTTC. Protein product: CASSLTDSYGYTF.

This clone has more than one count but fewer than ten. The chain uses TRBV4-3 and TRBJ2-4; 8 bases align to TRBD2. The CDR3 extends over 17 amino acids. Germline V lookup: CDR1 LGHNA, CDR2 YSLEER. With V trimmed by 4 bases and J by 0 bases, 8 bases remained unmatched. DNA of the CDR3: TGCGCCAGCAGCCCCGGGGGGGCGAGACTAGCCAAAAACATTCAGTACTTC. It encodes CASSPGGARLAKNIQYF.

The chain is built from TRBV5-1 and TRBJ1-6, with TRBD1 matching over 8 bases. The V gene's germline CDR1 is SGHRS and CDR2 YFSETQ. The CDR3 consists of 14 residues. The junction had 5 bases not matched to a gene; V was cut back by 5 bases and J by 7 bases. The chain's CDR3 is CASRPGTGNSPLHF. The CDR3 DNA follows: TGCGCCAGCAGGCCCGGGACAGGAAATTCACCCCTCCACTTT.

This clone has just a few counts. The chain couples TRBV7-9 to TRBJ1-1; 8 bases align to TRBD1. Unmatched junction bases numbered 4, after V lost 3 bases and J lost 4 bases. The CDR3 runs 14 residues. The V gene's germline CDR1 is SEHNR and CDR2 FQNEAQ (reference sequence). The CDR3 loop is CASSLGGQGTEAFF. For the CDR3, the DNA is TGTGCCAGCAGCTTGGGAGGACAGGGCACTGAAGCTTTCTTT. The full variable domain, in which reference TRBV7-9 and TRBJ1-1 provide the parts outside the CDR3, is DTGVSQNPRHKITKRGQNVTFRCDPISEHNRLYWYRQTLGQGPEFLTYFQNEAQLEKSRLLSDRFSAERPKGSFSTLEIQRTEQGDSAMYLCASSLGGQGTEAFFGQGTRLTVV.

This clone was seen a single time. The chain couples TRBV27 to TRBJ2-3; D is unclear. Trimming cost V 6 bases and J 4 bases, with 17 bases left between them. The CDR3 has 15 residues. The germline V gene has CDR1 MNHEY and CDR2 SMNVEV (reference sequence). Written as DNA, the CDR3 is TGTGCCAGCAGCTCGAGCGAGGCCGGCGCAGATACGCAGTATTTT. Protein: CASSSSEAGADTQYF.

This clone has a handful of counts. The J gene is TRBJ1-2, the V gene TRBV27, with D uncertain. The V gene lost 7 bases and the J gene lost 7 bases, with 16 bases spanning the gap. Germline V gene lookup returns CDR1 MNHEY and CDR2 SMNVEV (reference sequence). The length of the CDR3 is 13 residues. In DNA form, the CDR3 reads TGTGCCAGCAAAGAATCGGTGACGGGTGGCTACACCTTC. Protein: CASKESVTGGYTF.

Only a few counts were recorded for this clone. The sample has other DNA sequences that encode this CDR3 too. J is TRBJ2-5 and V is TRBV5-1; TRBD1 might be the D (6 bases). The CDR3 runs to 14 residues. Germline V gene data show CDR1 as SGHRS and CDR2 as YFSETQ. V lost 1 base, J lost 2 bases, and 9 bases lay in between. The CDR3 sequence: CASSLWGRQETQYF. The CDR3 region has the DNA TGCGCCAGCAGCTTGTGGGGGCGGCAAGAGACCCAGTACTTC.

The genes are TRBV6-1 and TRBJ2-7; TRBD2 agrees at 11 bases. Looked up from germline, CDR1 is MNHNS and CDR2 is SASEGT. This CDR3 contains 14 residues. J lost 2 bases, V lost 6 bases, and 3 bases had no gene match. CDR3 loop: CASSVAGGPYEQYF. CDR3 sequence (DNA): TGTGCCAGCAGCGTAGCGGGGGGGCCCTACGAGCAGTACTTC.

The table lists this clone with a few counts. As DNA, the CDR3 is TGTGCCTGGAGTGTACGGACAGATACGCAGTATTTT. It encodes CAWSVRTDTQYF. The rearrangement uses TRBV30 and TRBJ2-3; D remains ambiguous. V gave up 0 bases and J gave up 3 bases, with 4 bases separating them. This CDR3 region has 12 residues. From germline, CDR1 is GTSNPN and CDR2 SVGIG (reference sequence). Supplemented by reference TRBV30 and TRBJ2-3, the full variable domain reads SQTIHQWPATLVQPVGSPLSLECTVEGTSNPNLYWYRQAAGRGLQLLFYSVGIGQISSEVPQNLSASRPQDRQFILSSKKLLLSDSGFYLCAWSVRTDTQYFGPGTRLTVL.

This clone showed up just a few times. Other DNA sequences in the same sample also yield this CDR3. The chain couples TRBV2 to TRBJ1-2; the D is unclear. Germline V gene sequence: CDR1 SNHLY, CDR2 FYNNEI. The CDR3 runs to 13 residues. Trimming left V 1 base short and J 2 bases short, with 5 bases between. CDR3 nucleotides: TGTGCCAGCAGTGAAGGTCAGAACTATGGCTACACCTTC. Its translation is CASSEGQNYGYTF.

This clone was seen a handful of times. The chain has TRBV9 and TRBJ2-2, with TRBD2 as a possible D gene (6 bases). V lost 4 bases and J 4 bases, leaving 23 bases between the germline ends. Germline V gene lookup returns CDR1 SGDLS and CDR2 YYNGEE. The CDR3 totals 18 residues. The DNA for the CDR3 is TGTGCCAGCAGCCCTCGTCCGGACTTTGCCGGGGGCACCGGGGAGCTGTTTTTT. Protein: CASSPRPDFAGGTGELFF. The full variable domain, with the rest looked up from reference TRBV9 and TRBJ2-2, is DSGVTQTPKHLITATGQRVTLRCSPRSGDLSVYWYQQSLDQGLQFLIQYYNGEERAKGNILERFSAQQFPDLHSELNLSSLELGDSALYFCASSPRPDFAGGTGELFFGEGSRLTVL.

The chain joins TRBV4-3 to TRBJ1-2; D uncertain. The V gene's germline CDR1 is LGHNA and CDR2 YSLEER. V dropped 2 bases and J dropped 7 bases, with 17 bases sitting between them. This CDR3 contains 15 residues. CDR3 coding DNA: TGCGCCAGCAGCCAATCGAACCTGGGCCTGGCTGGCTACACCTTC. Translation: CASSQSNLGLAGYTF.

V and J are TRBV6-1 and TRBJ1-2; 7 positions match TRBD1. The ends lost 3 bases at V and 8 bases at J; junction bases unmatched: 6. From germline, CDR1 is MNHNS and CDR2 SASEGT. CDR3 length equals 13 residues. CDR3 amino acids: CASSDRGWEGYTF. CDR3 bases: TGTGCCAGCAGTGACAGGGGGTGGGAGGGCTACACCTTC.

This clone was found many times. This chain uses TRBV28 with TRBJ2-4, with D possibly being TRBD2 (5 bases). This CDR3 region has 12 residues. V was pared by 8 bases and J by 1 base, with 6 bases between. The germline V gene has CDR1 MDHEN and CDR2 SYDVKM. This CDR3 is CASGEAKNIQYF. The CDR3 DNA reads TGTGCCAGCGGGGAGGCCAAAAACATTCAGTACTTC.

This chain links TRBV5-6 with TRBJ1-2; TRBD1 aligns across 7 bases. This CDR3 contains 12 residues. V gave up 0 bases and J gave up 9 bases; unmatched junction bases: 2. The germline V gene has CDR1 SGHDT and CDR2 YYEEEE. CDR3 coding DNA: TGTGCCAGCAGCTTGGTACAGGGGAGCTACACCTTC. Translating gives CASSLVQGSYTF.

The rearrangement uses TRBV19 and TRBJ1-1; a weak D match, TRBD1 (6 bases). There are 14 residues in the CDR3. Per the germline V gene, CDR1 is LNHDA and CDR2 is SQIVND (reference sequence). V lost 5 bases and J 4 bases, leaving 14 bases between the germline ends. This chain's CDR3 is CASSAYREGTEAFF. CDR3 coding DNA: TGTGCCAGTAGTGCCTACAGGGAGGGCACTGAAGCTTTCTTT.

This clone showed up just a few times. The rearrangement joins TRBV5-1 to TRBJ2-3; maybe TRBD2 (6 bases). With 3 bases removed from V and 4 bases from J, the gap between germline ends came to 12 bases. Germline-derived CDR1 and CDR2 are SGHRS and YFSETQ. The CDR3 is made up of 14 amino acids. Here the CDR3 reads CASSSGLRPDTQYF. CDR3 sequence (DNA): TGCGCCAGCAGCTCGGGACTGCGCCCAGATACGCAGTATTTT.

J is TRBJ2-7 and V is TRBV29-1, with 10 bases aligning to TRBD1. V gave up 6 bases and J gave up 3 bases; unmatched junction bases: 5. This CDR3 contains 13 residues. Germline CDR1 reads SQVTM; CDR2 reads ANQGSEA. The CDR3 region has the DNA TGCAGCGTCGGAGGGACAGGGGACTACGAGCAGTACTTC. This gives the protein CSVGGTGDYEQYF.

This clone was counted a few times. The chain couples TRBV9 to TRBJ2-7; 9 bases line up with TRBD1. The V and J ends lost 4 bases and 2 bases, in that order; junction bases with no gene match: 4. Looked up from germline, CDR1 is SGDLS and CDR2 is YYNGEE. This CDR3 region has 14 residues. CDR3 region: CASSSGTGTYEQYF. CDR3 DNA sequence: TGTGCCAGCAGCAGCGGGACAGGGACCTACGAGCAGTACTTC.

The chain employs TRBV4-1 and TRBJ2-1; weak D call: TRBD2 (5 bases). The CDR3 totals 17 residues. The V end was cut by 1 base, the J end by 2 bases, with 15 bases between. Per the germline V gene, CDR1 is MGHRA and CDR2 is YSYEKL. CDR3 in amino acids: CASSQAPGESAYNEQFF. The CDR3 DNA reads TGCGCCAGCAGCCAAGCCCCCGGGGAATCGGCCTACAATGAGCAGTTCTTC.

V usage is TRBV9 and J usage is TRBJ1-2; D gene uncertain. Trimming pared 0 bases from V and 5 bases from J, leaving 8 bases between. Germline CDR1 and CDR2: SGDLS and YYNGEE. The length of the CDR3 is 13 residues. CDR3 coding DNA: TGTGCCAGCAGCGTAGGAACAAGTTATGGCTACACCTTC. Translating it yields CASSVGTSYGYTF. Looking up the rest from reference TRBV9 and TRBJ1-2 gives the full variable domain: DSGVTQTPKHLITATGQRVTLRCSPRSGDLSVYWYQQSLDQGLQFLIQYYNGEERAKGNILERFSAQQFPDLHSELNLSSLELGDSALYFCASSVGTSYGYTFGSGTRLTVV.

Regarding this clone: The sample carries other DNA sequences with the same CDR3. The chain carries TRBV18 and TRBJ2-1, with D possibly matching TRBD1 (5 bases). Germline lookup yields CDR1 KGHSH and CDR2 LQKENI. Trimming removed 0 bases from V and 7 bases from J, with 10 bases in between. This CDR3 has 14 residues. CDR3 in DNA: TGTGCCAGCTCACCACCGGGGCAGGTGAATGAGCAGTTCTTC. This encodes CASSPPGQVNEQFF.